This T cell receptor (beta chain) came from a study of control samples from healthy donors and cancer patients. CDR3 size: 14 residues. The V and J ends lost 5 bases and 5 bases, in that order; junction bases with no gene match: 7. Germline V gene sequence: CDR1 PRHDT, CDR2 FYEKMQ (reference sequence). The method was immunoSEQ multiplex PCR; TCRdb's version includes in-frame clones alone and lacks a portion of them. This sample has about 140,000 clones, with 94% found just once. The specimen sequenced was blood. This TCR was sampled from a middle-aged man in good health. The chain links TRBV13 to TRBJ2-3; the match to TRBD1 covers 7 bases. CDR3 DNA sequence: TGTGCCAGCAGCCCGACAGGGTTTGGAGATACGCAGTATTTT. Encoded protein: CASSPTGFGDTQYF.